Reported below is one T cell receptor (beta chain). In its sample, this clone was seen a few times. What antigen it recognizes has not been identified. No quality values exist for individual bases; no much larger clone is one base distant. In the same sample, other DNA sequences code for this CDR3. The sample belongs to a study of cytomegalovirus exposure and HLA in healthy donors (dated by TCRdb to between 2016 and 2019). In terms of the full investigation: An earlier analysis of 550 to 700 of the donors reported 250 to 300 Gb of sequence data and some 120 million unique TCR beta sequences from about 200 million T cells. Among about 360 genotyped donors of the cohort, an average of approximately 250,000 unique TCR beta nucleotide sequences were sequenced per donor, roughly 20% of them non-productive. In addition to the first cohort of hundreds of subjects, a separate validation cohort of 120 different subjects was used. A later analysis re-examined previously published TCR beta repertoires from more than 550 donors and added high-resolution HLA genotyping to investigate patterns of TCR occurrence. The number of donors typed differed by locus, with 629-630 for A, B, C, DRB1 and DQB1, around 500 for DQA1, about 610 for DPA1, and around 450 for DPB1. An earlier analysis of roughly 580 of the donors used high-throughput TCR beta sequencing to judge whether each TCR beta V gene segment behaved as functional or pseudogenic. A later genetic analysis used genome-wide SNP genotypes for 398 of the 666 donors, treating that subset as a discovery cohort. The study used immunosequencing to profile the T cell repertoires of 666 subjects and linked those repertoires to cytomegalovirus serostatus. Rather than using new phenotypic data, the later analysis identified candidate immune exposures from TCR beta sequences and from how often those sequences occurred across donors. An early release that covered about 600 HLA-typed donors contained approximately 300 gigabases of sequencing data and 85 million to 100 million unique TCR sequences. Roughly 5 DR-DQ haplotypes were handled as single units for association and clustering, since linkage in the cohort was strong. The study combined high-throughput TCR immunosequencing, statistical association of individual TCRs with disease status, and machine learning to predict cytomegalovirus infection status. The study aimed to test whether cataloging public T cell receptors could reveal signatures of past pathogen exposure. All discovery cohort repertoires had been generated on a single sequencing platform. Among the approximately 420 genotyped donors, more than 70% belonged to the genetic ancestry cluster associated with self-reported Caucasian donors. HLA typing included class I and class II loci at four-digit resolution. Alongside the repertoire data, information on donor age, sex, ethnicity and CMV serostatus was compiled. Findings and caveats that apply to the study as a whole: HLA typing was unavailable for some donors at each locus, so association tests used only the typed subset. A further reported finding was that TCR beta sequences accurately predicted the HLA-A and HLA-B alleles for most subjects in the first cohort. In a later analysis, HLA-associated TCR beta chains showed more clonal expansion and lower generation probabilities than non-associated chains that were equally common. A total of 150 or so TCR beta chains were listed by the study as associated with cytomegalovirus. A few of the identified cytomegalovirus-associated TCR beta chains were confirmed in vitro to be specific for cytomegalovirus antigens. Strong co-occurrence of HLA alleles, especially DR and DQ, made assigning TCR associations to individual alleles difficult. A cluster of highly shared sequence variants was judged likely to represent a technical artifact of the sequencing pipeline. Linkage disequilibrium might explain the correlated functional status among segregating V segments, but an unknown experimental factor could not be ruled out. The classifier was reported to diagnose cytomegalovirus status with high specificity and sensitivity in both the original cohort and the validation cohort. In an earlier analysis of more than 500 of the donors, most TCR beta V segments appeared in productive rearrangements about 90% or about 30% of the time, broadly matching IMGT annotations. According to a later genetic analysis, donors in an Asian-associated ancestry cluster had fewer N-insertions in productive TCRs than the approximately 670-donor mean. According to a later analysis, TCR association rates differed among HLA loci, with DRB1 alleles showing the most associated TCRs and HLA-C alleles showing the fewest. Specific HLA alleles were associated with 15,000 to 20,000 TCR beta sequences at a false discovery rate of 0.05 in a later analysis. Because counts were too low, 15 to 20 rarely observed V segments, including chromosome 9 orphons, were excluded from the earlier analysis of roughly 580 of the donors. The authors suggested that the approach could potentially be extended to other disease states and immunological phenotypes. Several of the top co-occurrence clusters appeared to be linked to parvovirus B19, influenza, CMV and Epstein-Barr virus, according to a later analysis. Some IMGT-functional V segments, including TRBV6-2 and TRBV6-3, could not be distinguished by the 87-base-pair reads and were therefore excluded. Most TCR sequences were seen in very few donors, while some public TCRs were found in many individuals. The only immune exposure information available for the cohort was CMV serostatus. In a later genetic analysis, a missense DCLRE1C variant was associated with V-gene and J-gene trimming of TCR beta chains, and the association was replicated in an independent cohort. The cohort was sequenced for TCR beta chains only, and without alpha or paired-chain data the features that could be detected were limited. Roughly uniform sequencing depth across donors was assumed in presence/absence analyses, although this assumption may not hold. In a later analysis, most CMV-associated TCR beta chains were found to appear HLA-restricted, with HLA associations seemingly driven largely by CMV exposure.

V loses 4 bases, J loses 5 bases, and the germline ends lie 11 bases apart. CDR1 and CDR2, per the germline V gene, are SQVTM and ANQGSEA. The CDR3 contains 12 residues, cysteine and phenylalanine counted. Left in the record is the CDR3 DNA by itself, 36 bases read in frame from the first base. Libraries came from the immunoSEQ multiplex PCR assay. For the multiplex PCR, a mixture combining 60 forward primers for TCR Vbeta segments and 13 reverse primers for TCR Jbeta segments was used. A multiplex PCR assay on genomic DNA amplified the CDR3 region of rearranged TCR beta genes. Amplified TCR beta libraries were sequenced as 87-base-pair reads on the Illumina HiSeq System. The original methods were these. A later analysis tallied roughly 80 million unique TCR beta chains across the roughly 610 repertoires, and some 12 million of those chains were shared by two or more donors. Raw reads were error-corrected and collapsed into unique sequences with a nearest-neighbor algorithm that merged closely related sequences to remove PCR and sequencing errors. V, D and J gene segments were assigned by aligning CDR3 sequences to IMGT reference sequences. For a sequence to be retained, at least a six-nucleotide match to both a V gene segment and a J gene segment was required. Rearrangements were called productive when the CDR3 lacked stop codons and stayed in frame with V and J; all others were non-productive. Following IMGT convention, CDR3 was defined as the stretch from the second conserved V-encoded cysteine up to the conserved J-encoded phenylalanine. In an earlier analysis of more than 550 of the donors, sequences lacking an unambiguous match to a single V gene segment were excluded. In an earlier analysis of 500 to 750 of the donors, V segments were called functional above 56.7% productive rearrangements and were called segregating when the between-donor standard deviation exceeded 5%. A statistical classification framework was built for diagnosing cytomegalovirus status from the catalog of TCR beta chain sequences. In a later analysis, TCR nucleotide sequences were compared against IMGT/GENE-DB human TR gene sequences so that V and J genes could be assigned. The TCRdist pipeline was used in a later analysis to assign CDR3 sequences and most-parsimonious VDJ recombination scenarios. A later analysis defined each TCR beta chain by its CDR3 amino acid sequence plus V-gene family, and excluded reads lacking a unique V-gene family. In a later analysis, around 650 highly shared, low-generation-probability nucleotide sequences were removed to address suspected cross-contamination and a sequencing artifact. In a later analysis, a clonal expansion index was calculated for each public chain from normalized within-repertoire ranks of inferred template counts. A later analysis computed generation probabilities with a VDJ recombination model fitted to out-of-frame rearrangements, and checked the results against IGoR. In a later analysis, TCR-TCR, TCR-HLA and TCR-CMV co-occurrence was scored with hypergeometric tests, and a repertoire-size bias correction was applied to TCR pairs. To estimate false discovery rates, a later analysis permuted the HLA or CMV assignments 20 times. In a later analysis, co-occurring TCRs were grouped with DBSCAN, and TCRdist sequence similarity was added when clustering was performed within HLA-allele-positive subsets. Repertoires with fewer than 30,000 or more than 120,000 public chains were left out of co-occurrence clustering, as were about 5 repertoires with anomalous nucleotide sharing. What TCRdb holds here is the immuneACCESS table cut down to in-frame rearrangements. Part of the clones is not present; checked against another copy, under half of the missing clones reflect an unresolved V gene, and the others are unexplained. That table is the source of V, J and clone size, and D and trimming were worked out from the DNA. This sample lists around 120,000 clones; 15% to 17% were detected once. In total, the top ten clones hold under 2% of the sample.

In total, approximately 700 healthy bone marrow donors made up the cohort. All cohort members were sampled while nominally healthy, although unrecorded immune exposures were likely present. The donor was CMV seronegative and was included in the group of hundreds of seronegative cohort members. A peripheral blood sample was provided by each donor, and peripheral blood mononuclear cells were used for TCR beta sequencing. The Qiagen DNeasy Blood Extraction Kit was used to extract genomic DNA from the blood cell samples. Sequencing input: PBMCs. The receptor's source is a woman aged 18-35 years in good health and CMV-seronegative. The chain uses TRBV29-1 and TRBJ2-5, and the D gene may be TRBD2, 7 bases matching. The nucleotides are TGCAGCGTTGGGGGGGGCGGCGAGACCCAGTACTTC. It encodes CSVGGGGETQYF.